This T cell receptor (beta chain) was retrieved from a study of blood T cells in healthy people across ages. Peripheral blood was drawn, around 9.3 milliliters per donor. Comment on this clonotype: Its antigen is currently unknown.

V was pared by 3 bases and J by 2 bases, with 5 bases of the junction left unmatched. CDR1 and CDR2 (germline): SGHRS, YFSETQ. CDR3 length equals 15 residues. Study-level results: Aged donors had fewer naive CD4+ cells and lower diversity than long-lived donors.

Primed by a sample-barcoded 5' primer and a J-beta primer mix, a second PCR proceeded for 7 to 11 cycles. Through a template-switch adaptor with 12 random nucleotides, each cDNA molecule received a tag. TCRdb called the 5' RACE reads again in MiXCR, with one record for every CDR3 protein. The table records roughly 800,000 distinct CDR3 sequences, about 62% of them present only once. The specimen was blood. The V call is TRBV5-1, the J call TRBJ2-7, with TRBD2 identical over 10 bases. The sequence was collected from a man younger than 45 in good health. The DNA of the CDR3 is TGCGCCAGCAGCTCGGGACTAGCGCATACCTACGAGCAGTACTTC. Protein: CASSSGLAHTYEQYF.